This T cell receptor beta chain originates from a study of blood T cell repertoires in COVID-19 (dated by TCRdb to 2018 to 2020). A note on the overall study: Collaborator samples came from the United States, Italy and Spain and covered acute and convalescent phases of COVID-19. Where available, HLA class I and class II types were taken from metadata supplied by the sample provider and were not determined by assay-based typing. The material from the prospective study consisted of cDNA or gDNA derived from T cells, B-cell-depleted T cells, or PBMCs. The sample metadata nearly always contained a de-identified subject ID, COVID-19 status, age in years and sex. Samples were obtained from the ongoing ImmuneRACE study (first 160 participants) and from 950 to 1,500 subjects provided by 6 global collaborators. The repertoires were released in a freely available public database meant as a resource for research on the immune response to SARS-CoV-2. The dataset comprised deeply sampled blood TCRbeta repertoires from subjects exposed to, actively infected with, or recovered from COVID-19.

TCRbeta CDR3 regions were amplified from genomic DNA by means of the immunoSEQ Assay, a bias-controlled multiplex PCR. Per the original workflow: Nucleated cell counts per sample were estimated from amplification of reference gene primers within the assay. To quantify the absolute abundance of each unique TCRbeta CDR3 rearrangement, sequence reads were collapsed and filtered. For each sample, productive Simpson clonality was calculated as the square root of Simpson's diversity index across productive rearrangements. The clones in this table, taken by TCRdb from immuneACCESS, are in-frame only. Not every clone is retained; where verified, under half of the shortfall comes from an unresolved V gene, and the cause of the rest is unknown. V, J and clone size derive from that table, while D and trimming were established from the DNA sequence. The sample includes about 440,000 clones, with more than 85% observed a single time. In total, the top ten clones hold about 4.3% of the sample.

Whole blood was collected in K2EDTA tubes by collaborating institutions according to the institutions' own protocols. For TCRbeta analysis, collaborators shipped samples in one of three forms: frozen whole blood, isolated PBMCs, or DNA extracted from either of those sample types. The study at large found these results: How much clinical and demographic metadata was included differed by source and by participant, and the metadata was provided uncurated.

In the case of this clone: There is no known antigen for this receptor. Base qualities were left out, and no much larger clone turns up one base away.

Per the germline V gene, SQVTM is the CDR1 and ANQGSEA is the CDR2. The CDR3 spans 14 residues, from the cysteine through the phenylalanine. The CDR3 DNA has 42 bases and is translated from base 1. Unmatched junction bases come to 6, with V trimmed by 4 bases and J by 1 base. Here the chain combines TRBV29-1 and TRBJ1-1; 7 middle bases align to TRBD1. The receptor's source is a woman in her 30s with acute or convalescent COVID-19. The sequencing input was peripheral blood. The DNA reads TGCAGCGTTGTTAATACAGGGGCGAACACTGAAGCTTTCTTT. Its translation is CSVVNTGANTEAFF. Supplemented by the reference TRBV29-1 and TRBJ1-1 proteins around the CDR3, the complete variable domain is SAVISQKPSRDICQRGTSLTIQCQVDSQVTMMFWYRQQPGQSLTLIATANQGSEATYESGFVIDKFPISRPNLTFSTLTVSNMSPEDSSIYLCSVVNTGANTEAFFGQGTRLTVV.